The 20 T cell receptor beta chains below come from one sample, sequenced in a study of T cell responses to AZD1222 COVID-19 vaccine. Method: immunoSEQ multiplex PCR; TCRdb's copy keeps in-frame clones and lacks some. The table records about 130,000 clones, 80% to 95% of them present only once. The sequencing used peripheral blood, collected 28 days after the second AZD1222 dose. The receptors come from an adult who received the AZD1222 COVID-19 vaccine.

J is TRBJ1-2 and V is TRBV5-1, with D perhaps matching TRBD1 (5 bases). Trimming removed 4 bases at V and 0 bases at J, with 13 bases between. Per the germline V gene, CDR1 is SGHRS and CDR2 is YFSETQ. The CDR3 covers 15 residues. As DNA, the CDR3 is TGCGCCAGCAGCCCCATGACAGCAACTAACTATGGCTACACCTTC. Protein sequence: CASSPMTATNYGYTF.

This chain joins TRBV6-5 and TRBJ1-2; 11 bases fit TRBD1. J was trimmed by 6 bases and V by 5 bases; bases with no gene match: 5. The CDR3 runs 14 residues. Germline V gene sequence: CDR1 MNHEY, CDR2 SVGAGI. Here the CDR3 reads CASSIGQGADGYTF. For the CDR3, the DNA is TGTGCCAGCAGTATCGGACAGGGGGCGGATGGCTACACCTTC.

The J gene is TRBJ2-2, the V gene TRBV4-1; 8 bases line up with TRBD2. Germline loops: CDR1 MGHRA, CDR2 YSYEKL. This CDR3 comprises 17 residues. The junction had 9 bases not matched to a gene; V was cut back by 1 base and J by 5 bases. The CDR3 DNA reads TGCGCCAGCAGCCAAGTCCCGGCGGGGGGAGGGACCGGGGAGCTGTTTTTT. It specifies CASSQVPAGGGTGELFF.

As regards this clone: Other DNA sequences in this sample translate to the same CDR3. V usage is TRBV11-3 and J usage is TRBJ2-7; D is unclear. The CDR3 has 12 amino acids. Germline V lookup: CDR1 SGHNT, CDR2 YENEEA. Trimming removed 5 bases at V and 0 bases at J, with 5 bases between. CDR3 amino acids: CASSTRSYEQYV. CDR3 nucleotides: TGTGCCAGCAGCACCCGCTCCTACGAGCAGTACGTC.

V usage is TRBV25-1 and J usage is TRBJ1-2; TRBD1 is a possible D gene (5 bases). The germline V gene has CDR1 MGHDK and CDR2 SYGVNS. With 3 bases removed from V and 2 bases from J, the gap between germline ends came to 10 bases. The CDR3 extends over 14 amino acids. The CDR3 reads CASSEDGTNYGYTF. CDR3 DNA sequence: TGTGCCAGCAGTGAGGACGGGACCAACTATGGCTACACCTTC.

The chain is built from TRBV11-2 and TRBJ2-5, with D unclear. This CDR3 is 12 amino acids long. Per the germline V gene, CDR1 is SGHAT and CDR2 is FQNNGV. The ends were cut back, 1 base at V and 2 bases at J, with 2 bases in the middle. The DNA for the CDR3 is TGTGCCAGCAGCTTAGTGCAAGAGACCCAGTACTTC. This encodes CASSLVQETQYF.

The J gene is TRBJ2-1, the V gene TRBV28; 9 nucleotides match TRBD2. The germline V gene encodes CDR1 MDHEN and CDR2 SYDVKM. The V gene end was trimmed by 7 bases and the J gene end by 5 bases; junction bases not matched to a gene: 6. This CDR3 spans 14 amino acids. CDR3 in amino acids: CASISGGLNNEQFF. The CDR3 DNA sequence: TGTGCCAGCATTAGCGGGGGCCTGAACAATGAGCAGTTCTTC.

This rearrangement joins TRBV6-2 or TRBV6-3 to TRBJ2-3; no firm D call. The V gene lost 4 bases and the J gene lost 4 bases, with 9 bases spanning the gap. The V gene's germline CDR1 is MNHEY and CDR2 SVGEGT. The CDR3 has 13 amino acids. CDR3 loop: CASSSLSPDTQYF. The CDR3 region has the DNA TGTGCCAGCAGTTCCTTGAGTCCAGATACGCAGTATTTT.

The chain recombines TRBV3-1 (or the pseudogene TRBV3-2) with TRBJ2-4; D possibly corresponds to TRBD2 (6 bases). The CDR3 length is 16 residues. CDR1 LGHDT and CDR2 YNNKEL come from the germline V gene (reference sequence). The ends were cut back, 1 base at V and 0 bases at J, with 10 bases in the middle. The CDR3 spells CASSQGTIIAKNIQYF. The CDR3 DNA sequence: TGTGCCAGCAGCCAAGGGACTATAATAGCCAAAAACATTCAGTACTTC.

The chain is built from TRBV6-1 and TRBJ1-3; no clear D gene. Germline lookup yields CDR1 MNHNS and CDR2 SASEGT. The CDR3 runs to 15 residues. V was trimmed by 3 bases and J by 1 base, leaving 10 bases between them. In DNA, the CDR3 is TGTGCCAGCAGTGAGGGCGTTAATTCTGGAAACACCATATATTTT. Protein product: CASSEGVNSGNTIYF.

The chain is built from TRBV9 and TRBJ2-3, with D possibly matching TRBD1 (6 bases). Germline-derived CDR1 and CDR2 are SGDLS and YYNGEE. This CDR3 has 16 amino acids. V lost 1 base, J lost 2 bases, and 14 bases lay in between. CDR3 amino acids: CASSVLEGGITDTQYF. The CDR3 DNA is TGTGCCAGCAGCGTACTTGAAGGGGGAATCACAGATACGCAGTATTTT.

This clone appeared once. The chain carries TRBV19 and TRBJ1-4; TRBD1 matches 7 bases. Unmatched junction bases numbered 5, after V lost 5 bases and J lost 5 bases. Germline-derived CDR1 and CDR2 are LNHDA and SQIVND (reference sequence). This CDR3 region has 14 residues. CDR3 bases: TGTGCCAGTAGTCTGACAGGGATGAATGAAAAACTGTTTTTT. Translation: CASSLTGMNEKLFF.

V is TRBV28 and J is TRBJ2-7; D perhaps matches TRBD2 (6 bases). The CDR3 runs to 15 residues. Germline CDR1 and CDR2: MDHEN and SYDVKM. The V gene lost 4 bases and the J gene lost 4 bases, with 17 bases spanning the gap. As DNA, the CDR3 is TGTGCCAGCAGTTATGGAGGGGCAGGGAGGTACGAGCAGTACGTC. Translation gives CASSYGGAGRYEQYV.

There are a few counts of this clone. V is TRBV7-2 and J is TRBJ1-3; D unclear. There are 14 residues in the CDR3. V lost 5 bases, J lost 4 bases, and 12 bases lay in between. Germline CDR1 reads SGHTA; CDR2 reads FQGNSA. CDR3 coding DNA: TGTGCCAGCAGCCCCGGGCTCGGCGGAAACACCATATATTTT. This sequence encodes CASSPGLGGNTIYF. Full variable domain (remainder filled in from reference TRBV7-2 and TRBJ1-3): GAGVSQSPSNKVTEKGKDVELRCDPISGHTALYWYRQSLGQGLEFLIYFQGNSAPDKSGLPSDRFSAERTGGSVSTLTIQRTQQEDSAVYLCASSPGLGGNTIYFGEGSWLTVV.

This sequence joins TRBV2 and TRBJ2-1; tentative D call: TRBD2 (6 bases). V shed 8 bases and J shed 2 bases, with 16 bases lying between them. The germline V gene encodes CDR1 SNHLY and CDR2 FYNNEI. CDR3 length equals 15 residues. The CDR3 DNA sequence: TGTGCCAGCCATACCCCGGGGGTCCCCTACAATGAGCAGTTCTTC. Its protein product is CASHTPGVPYNEQFF.

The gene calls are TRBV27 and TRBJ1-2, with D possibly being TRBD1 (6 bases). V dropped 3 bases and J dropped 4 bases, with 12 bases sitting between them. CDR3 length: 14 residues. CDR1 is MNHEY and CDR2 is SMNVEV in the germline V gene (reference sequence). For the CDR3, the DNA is TGTGCCAGCAGTTTCCAGGGGCGCGGCTATGGCTACACCTTC. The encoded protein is CASSFQGRGYGYTF.

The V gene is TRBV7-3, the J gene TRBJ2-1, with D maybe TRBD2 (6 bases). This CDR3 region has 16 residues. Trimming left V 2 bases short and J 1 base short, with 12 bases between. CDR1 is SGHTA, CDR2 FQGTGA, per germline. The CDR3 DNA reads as TGTGCCAGCAGCTTAGATGGGGGAGGTTCCTACAATGAGCAGTTCTTC. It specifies CASSLDGGGSYNEQFF.

CDR3 sequence: CASSQEVVDSPLHF. Here the CDR3 DNA reads TGCGCCAGCAGCCAAGAGGTGGTTGATTCACCCCTCCACTTT. The rearrangement joins TRBV4-1 to TRBJ1-6; no clear D gene. There are 14 residues in the CDR3. Germline CDR1 reads MGHRA; CDR2 reads YSYEKL. V shed 0 bases and J shed 8 bases, with 8 bases lying between them.

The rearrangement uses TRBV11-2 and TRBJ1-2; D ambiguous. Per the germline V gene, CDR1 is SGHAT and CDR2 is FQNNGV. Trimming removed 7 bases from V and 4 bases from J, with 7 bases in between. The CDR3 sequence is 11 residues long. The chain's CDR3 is CASTPSYGYTF. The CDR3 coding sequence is TGTGCCAGCACCCCGTCCTATGGCTACACCTTC.

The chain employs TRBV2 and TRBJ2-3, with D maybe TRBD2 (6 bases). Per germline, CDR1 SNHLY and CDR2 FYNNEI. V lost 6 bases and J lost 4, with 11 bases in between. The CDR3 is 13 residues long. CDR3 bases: TGTGCCAGCAGGACTAGTTCCTCAGATACGCAGTATTTT. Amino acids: CASRTSSSDTQYF.